What follows are 4 T cell receptor beta chains derived from one specimen sequenced in a study of blood T cell repertoires in COVID-19. Assay: immunoSEQ multiplex PCR; the TCRdb copy retains only in-frame clones and omits some. The table has around 330,000 clones, around 89% seen once. Sample: PBMCs or T cells enriched from blood (not recorded which). Receptors were obtained from a middle-aged woman who had recovered from COVID-19.

The gene calls are TRBV7-2 and TRBJ2-7; 12 bases agree with TRBD2. CDR1 is SGHTA and CDR2 is FQGNSA in the germline V gene. This CDR3 comprises 15 residues. Trimming cost V 5 bases and J 6 bases; bases outside gene matches: 8. The DNA for the CDR3 is TGTGCCAGCAGCCAGATCCTAGCGGGAGGGGGCGAGCAGTACTTC. This codes for CASSQILAGGGEQYF.

The rearrangement uses TRBV28 and TRBJ2-6; D remains ambiguous. With 5 bases removed from V and 2 bases from J, the gap between germline ends came to 10 bases. This CDR3 contains 15 residues. Germline CDR1 MDHEN, CDR2 SYDVKM. DNA for the CDR3: TGTGCCAGCAGTCCCTCTCGGGCTGGGGCCAACGTCCTGACTTTC. As protein: CASSPSRAGANVLTF.

This chain uses TRBV2 with TRBJ2-1, with D tentatively TRBD2 (5 bases). CDR1 SNHLY and CDR2 FYNNEI come from the germline V gene. V dropped 6 bases and J dropped 4 bases, with 16 bases sitting between them. The length of the CDR3 is 15 residues. Here the CDR3 reads CASREDWIGYNEQFF. The CDR3 DNA reads as TGTGCCAGCAGAGAGGACTGGATCGGATACAATGAGCAGTTCTTC.

J is TRBJ2-1 and V is TRBV30, with TRBD2 matching 7 bases. The J segment lost 11 bases and the V segment lost 4 bases, leaving 8 bases of the junction unmatched. The CDR3 runs to 12 residues. Germline V lookup: CDR1 GTSNPN, CDR2 SVGIG (reference sequence). The CDR3 loop reads CAWTKPSGKQFF. CDR3 DNA sequence: TGTGCCTGGACCAAACCTAGCGGTAAGCAGTTCTTC.